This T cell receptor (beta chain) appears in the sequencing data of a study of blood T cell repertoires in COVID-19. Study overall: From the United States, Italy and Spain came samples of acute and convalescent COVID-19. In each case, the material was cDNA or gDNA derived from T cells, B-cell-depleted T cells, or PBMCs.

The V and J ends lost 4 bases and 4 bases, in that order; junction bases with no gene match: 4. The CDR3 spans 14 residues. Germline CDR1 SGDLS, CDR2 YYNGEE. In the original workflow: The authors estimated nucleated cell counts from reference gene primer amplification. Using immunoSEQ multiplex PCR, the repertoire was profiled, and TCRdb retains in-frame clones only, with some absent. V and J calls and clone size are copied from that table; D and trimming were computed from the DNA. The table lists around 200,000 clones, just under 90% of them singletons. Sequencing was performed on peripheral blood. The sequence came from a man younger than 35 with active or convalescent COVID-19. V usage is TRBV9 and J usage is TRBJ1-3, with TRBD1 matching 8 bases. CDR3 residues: CASSTRTGGNTIYF. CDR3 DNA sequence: TGTGCCAGCAGCACTAGGACAGGGGGAAACACCATATATTTT.